Included here is one T cell receptor beta chain sequence, with context. What it recognizes is unknown. This specimen includes other DNA sequences encoding the same CDR3. Researchers divided each subset's genomic DNA evenly across several immunoSEQ plates. Assay: immunoSEQ multiplex PCR; the TCRdb copy retains only in-frame clones and omits some. This table holds under 600,000 clones, almost 97% found once. This CDR3 region has 13 residues. V lost 4 bases, J lost 1 base, and 7 bases lay in between. Germline V gene lookup returns CDR1 MDHEN and CDR2 SYDVKM. This sample was included in a study of shared clonotypes between healthy human individuals. Whole-study findings and limits: As a rule, naive subsets had a larger estimated richness than memory subsets. Some naive CD4 clonotypes, about 5.5%, turned up in common across a handful of donors.

The receptor comes from a woman aged 25-40 years in good health. Sequenced sample: naive CD4+ T cells sorted from blood. As for subset: CD45RA+ positively selected. This sequence joins TRBV28 and TRBJ1-1; no definite D call. The CDR3 spells CASSWTENTEAFF. The CDR3 region has the DNA TGTGCCAGCAGTTGGACTGAGAACACTGAAGCTTTCTTT.